Sequencing of this T cell receptor beta chain was carried out in a study of beta chain features in type 1 diabetes. Donors contributed one heparinised blood draw apiece, averaging approximately 120 mL. Comments on this clone: Antigen: not known.

Expressed TCRB transcripts got sequenced, as all isolated RNA was reverse transcribed. Repertoires were generated with immunoSEQ multiplex PCR, while TCRdb's copy carries only in-frame clones and drops some. The data contain roughly 730,000 clones, around 15% of them singletons. Study-level points and caveats: In every one of the four CD4+ subsets, TCRB CDR3s were moderately but significantly shorter in Type 1 diabetes patients.

What was sequenced was naive CD4+ T cells from blood. The TCR comes from a man between 18 and 29 years old with type 1 diabetes.

The CDR3 DNA is TGTGCCAGCAGCTTAGAATTCGGGTTCCCTAGCAATCAGCCCCAGCATTTT. This codes for CASSLEFGFPSNQPQHF. This rearrangement joins TRBV7-2 to TRBJ1-5; no clear D gene. V was pared by 1 base and J by 0 bases, with 13 bases between. The CDR3 length is 17 residues. The germline CDR1 and CDR2 sequences are SGHTA and FQGNSA.